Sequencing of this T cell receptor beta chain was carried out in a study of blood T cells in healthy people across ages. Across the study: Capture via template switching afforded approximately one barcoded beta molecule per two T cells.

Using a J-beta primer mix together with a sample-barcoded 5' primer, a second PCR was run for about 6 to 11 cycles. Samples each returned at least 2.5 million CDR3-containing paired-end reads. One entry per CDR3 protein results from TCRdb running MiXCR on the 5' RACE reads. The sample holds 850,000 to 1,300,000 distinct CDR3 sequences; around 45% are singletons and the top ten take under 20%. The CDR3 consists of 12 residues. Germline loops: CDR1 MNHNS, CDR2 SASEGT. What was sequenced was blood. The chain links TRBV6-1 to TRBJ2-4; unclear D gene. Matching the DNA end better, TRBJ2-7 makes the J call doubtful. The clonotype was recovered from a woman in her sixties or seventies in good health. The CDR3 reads CASSEIGYEQYF. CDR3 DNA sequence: TGTGCCAGCAGTGAAATCGGCTACGAGCAGTACTTC.